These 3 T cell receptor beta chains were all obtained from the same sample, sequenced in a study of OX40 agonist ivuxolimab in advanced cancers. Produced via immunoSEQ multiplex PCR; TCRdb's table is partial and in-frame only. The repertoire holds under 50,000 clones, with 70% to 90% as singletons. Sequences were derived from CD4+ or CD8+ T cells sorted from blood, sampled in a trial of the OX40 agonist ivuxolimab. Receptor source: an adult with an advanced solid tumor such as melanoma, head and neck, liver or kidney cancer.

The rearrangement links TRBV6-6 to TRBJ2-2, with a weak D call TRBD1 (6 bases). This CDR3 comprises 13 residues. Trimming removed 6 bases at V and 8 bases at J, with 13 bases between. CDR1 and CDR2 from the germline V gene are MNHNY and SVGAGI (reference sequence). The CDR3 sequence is CASSPIGGGELFF. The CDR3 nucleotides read TGTGCCAGCAGCCCAATAGGGGGTGGGGAGCTGTTTTTT.

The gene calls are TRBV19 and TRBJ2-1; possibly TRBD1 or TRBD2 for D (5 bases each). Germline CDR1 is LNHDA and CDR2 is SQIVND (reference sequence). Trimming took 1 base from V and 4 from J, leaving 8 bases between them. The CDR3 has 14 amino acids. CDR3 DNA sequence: TGTGCCAGTAGTATAGGAGGGGTATACAATGAGCAGTTCTTC. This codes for CASSIGGVYNEQFF.

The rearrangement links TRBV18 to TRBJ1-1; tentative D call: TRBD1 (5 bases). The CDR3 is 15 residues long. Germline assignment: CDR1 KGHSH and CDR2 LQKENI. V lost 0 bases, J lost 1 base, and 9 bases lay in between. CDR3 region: CASSPPRGGNTEAFF. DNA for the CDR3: TGTGCCAGCTCACCACCGCGGGGCGGGAACACTGAAGCTTTCTTT.